These 12 T cell receptor beta chains share one sample of origin, sequenced in a study of early T cells in non-severe SARS-CoV-2 infection. A single record per CDR3 protein comes from TCRdb applying MiXCR to the 5' RACE reads. The table has around 55,000 distinct CDR3 sequences, about 6.1% seen once. The input for sequencing was whole blood, taken at baseline. All receptors come from an adult who was a healthcare worker with PCR-confirmed SARS-CoV-2 infection or an uninfected control (not recorded which).

This clonotype was observed at least ten times. The genes are TRBV29-1 and TRBJ1-2, with D unclear. The germline CDR1 and CDR2 sequences are SQVTM and ANQGSEA. V was pared by 1 base and J by 2 bases, with 5 bases between. The CDR3 contains 12 residues. As DNA, the CDR3 is TGCAGCGTTGAAGCCGGGAACTATGGCTACACCTTC. Protein sequence: CSVEAGNYGYTF. The full variable domain, in which reference TRBV29-1 and TRBJ1-2 provide the parts outside the CDR3, is SAVISQKPSRDICQRGTSLTIQCQVDSQVTMMFWYRQQPGQSLTLIATANQGSEATYESGFVIDKFPISRPNLTFSTLTVSNMSPEDSSIYLCSVEAGNYGYTFGSGTRLTVV.

The sample holds many counts of this clonotype. V and J are TRBV27 and TRBJ1-2, with D perhaps TRBD1 (6 bases). Trimming pared 0 bases from V and 8 bases from J, leaving 13 bases between. Per the germline V gene, CDR1 is MNHEY and CDR2 is SMNVEV (reference sequence). The CDR3 spans 14 residues. In DNA, the CDR3 is TGTGCCAGCAGTTTATCGGGGGGCCTCTGGGGCTACACCTTC. The encoded protein is CASSLSGGLWGYTF.

In its sample, this clonotype was seen a few times. The chain combines TRBV14 with TRBJ2-7; TRBD1 aligns across 8 bases. Germline V gene data show CDR1 as SGHDN and CDR2 as FVKESK. The V segment lost 8 bases and the J segment 7 bases; nucleotides outside the gene matches: 13. The CDR3 has 14 amino acids. The CDR3 region is CASSTPQGAREQYF. The CDR3 bases are TGTGCCAGCTCCACCCCTCAGGGGGCGAGGGAGCAGTACTTC.

This clonotype was seen ten or more times. This sequence joins TRBV7-9 and TRBJ1-2; D uncertain. V lost 5 bases, J lost 5 bases, and 15 bases lay in between. CDR3 size: 14 residues. The germline V gene encodes CDR1 SEHNR and CDR2 FQNEAQ (reference sequence). The CDR3: CASSPWGIRYGYTF. The CDR3 DNA is TGTGCCAGCAGCCCATGGGGAATTAGATATGGCTACACCTTC.

As for this clonotype: A read error may produce the germline difference seen at one junction end. The CDR3 DNA reads TGTGCTAGCAGCTCCGCAATAGGGGGCCTCGAGCAGTACTTC. Translation gives CASSSAIGGLEQYF. This chain connects TRBV7-7 to TRBJ2-7; TRBD1 matches at 7 bases. Germline CDR1 is SSHAT and CDR2 is FNYEAQ (reference sequence). This CDR3 has 14 amino acids. Looking up the rest from reference TRBV7-7 and TRBJ2-7 gives the full variable domain: GAGVSQSPRYKVTKRGQDVTLRCDPISSHATLYWYQQALGQGPEFLTYFNYEAQPDKSGLPSDRFSAERPEGSISTLTIQRTEQRDSAMYRCASSSAIGGLEQYFGPGTRLTVT.

The rearrangement uses TRBV4-3 and TRBJ2-1; 15 nucleotides match TRBD2. The CDR3 runs 16 residues. Germline V gene sequence: CDR1 LGHNA, CDR2 YSLEER. The junction had 7 bases not matched to a gene; V was cut back by 5 bases and J by 8 bases. CDR3 sequence: CASSSWTSGGGDEQFF. The CDR3 nucleotides are TGCGCCAGCAGCTCCTGGACTAGCGGGGGGGGAGATGAGCAGTTCTTC.

This clonotype showed up just a few times. The CDR3 nucleotides read TGTGCCAGCAGCGCAGGGACTAGCGGGGGGGCTGTACGAGATACGCAGTATTTT. This sequence encodes CASSAGTSGGAVRDTQYF. The chain combines TRBV4-2 with TRBJ2-3, with 16 positions matching TRBD2. The CDR3 runs 18 residues. Germline assignment: CDR1 LGHNA and CDR2 YNFKEQ. V lost 5 bases, J lost 5 bases, and 10 bases stayed unmatched.

Many counts were recorded for this clonotype. V is TRBV5-1 and J is TRBJ2-5; D possibly corresponds to TRBD2 (5 bases). V was shortened by 0 bases and J by 5 bases, with 5 bases between the two germline ends. This CDR3 has 12 amino acids. Per the germline V gene, CDR1 is SGHRS and CDR2 is YFSETQ. CDR3 sequence (DNA): TGCGCCAGCAGCTTGGTAGCGGAGACCCAGTACTTC. It yields the protein CASSLVAETQYF.

V usage is TRBV2 and J usage is TRBJ1-6; no clear D gene. CDR1 is SNHLY, CDR2 FYNNEI, per germline. The ends were cut back, 8 bases at V and 0 bases at J, with 14 bases in the middle. The CDR3 contains 16 residues. CDR3 protein: CASLPALSSYNSPLHF. The DNA of the CDR3 is TGTGCCAGCCTACCAGCCCTAAGCTCCTATAATTCACCCCTCCACTTT.

This clonotype was observed many times. The V gene is TRBV4-1, the J gene TRBJ1-1, with a tentative D call TRBD1 (5 bases). Trimming removed 3 bases at V and 1 base at J, with 12 bases between. The CDR3 covers 15 residues. The germline V gene has CDR1 MGHRA and CDR2 YSYEKL. CDR3 nucleotide sequence: TGCGCCAGCAGCCAGGATAGGAGGGGGAACACTGAAGCTTTCTTT. Translated, it gives CASSQDRRGNTEAFF.

Ten or more counts support this clonotype. This rearrangement joins TRBV18 to TRBJ2-5; 8 positions agree with TRBD2. This CDR3 region has 16 residues. J was trimmed by 5 bases and V by 3 bases; bases with no gene match: 11. CDR1 is KGHSH, CDR2 LQKENI, per germline. CDR3 sequence reads: CASSPARKAGVETQYF. The DNA for the CDR3 is TGTGCCAGCTCACCGGCGAGAAAAGCGGGGGTGGAGACCCAGTACTTC.

This clonotype was seen more than once but under ten times. The rearrangement links TRBV7-6 to TRBJ2-5; D is ambiguous. The CDR3 runs 13 residues. CDR1 is SGHVS, CDR2 FNYEAQ, per germline. V dropped 2 bases and J dropped 0 bases, with 4 bases sitting between them. The CDR3 loop reads CASSLKNQETQYF. As DNA, the CDR3 is TGTGCCAGCAGCTTAAAGAACCAAGAGACCCAGTACTTC.